This T cell receptor beta chain was retrieved from a study of cytomegalovirus exposure and HLA in healthy donors. Study results and caveats: Using a false discovery rate of 0.05, a later analysis showed that roughly 16,000 TCR beta sequences were associated with HLA alleles. In an earlier analysis, most TCR beta V segments were productive about 87% or about 30% of the time.

The V gene's germline CDR1 is SGHAT and CDR2 FQDESV (reference sequence). The CDR3 runs to 13 residues. V dropped 5 bases and J dropped 5; count of bases not matched to a gene: 5. PCR employed 60 Vbeta and 13 Jbeta primers. Original analysis: Later, roughly 80 million unique TCR beta chains were counted in an analysis, and about 10 million of them were shared. Some clones are missing from TCRdb's copy, which holds only in-frame ones; the method was immunoSEQ multiplex PCR. The V and J calls and the clone size are those of that table, but D and trimming were determined from the DNA. The sample carries around 95,000 clones, about 75% recorded once. Concerning this clone itself: No antigen is known for it.

This sequence originates from a man aged 25 to 40 in good health and CMV-seropositive. The specimen sequenced was PBMCs. V usage is TRBV11-1 and J usage is TRBJ2-5; 7 nucleotides agree with TRBD1. This chain's CDR3 is CASSATGWETQYF. Here the CDR3 DNA reads TGTGCCAGCAGCGCGACAGGGTGGGAGACCCAGTACTTC. The entire variable domain, with the rest obtained from reference TRBV11-1 and TRBJ2-5, is as follows: EAEVAQSPRYKITEKSQAVAFWCDPISGHATLYWYRQILGQGPELLVQFQDESVVDDSQLPKDRFSAERLKGVDSTLKIQPAELGDSAMYLCASSATGWETQYFGPGTRLLVL.